This section outlines one TCR beta chain sequence together with its context. This sample was included in a study of monozygotic twins with inflammatory bowel disease. This CDR3 spans 16 amino acids. Per the germline V gene, CDR1 is KGHSH and CDR2 is LQKENI. No DNA is given; TCRdb re-called the 5' RACE reads and lists each CDR3 protein once. In all, the sample yields some 210,000 distinct CDR3 sequences. The sample comprised blood. The rearrangement uses TRBV18 and TRBJ1-1; TCRdb reports TRBD1, a call that lacks DNA to check it against. This TCR came from a human donor with ulcerative colitis or Crohn's disease, or a healthy co-twin of an affected twin (not recorded which). CDR3 residues: CASSQREQGGNTEAFF.